The 15 T cell receptor beta chains below come from one sample, sequenced in a study of blood T cells in healthy people across ages (dated by TCRdb to 2014 to 2015). Receptor amplification or capture employed 5' RACE. Instrument used: Illumina HiSeq 2500. A second 7 to 11 cycle PCR used a sample-barcoded 5' primer and a J-beta primer mix. The public reads were quality trimmed at Q25 with fastp and then assembled into clones with MiXCR by TCRdb, keeping productive beta chains. Rows with one shared CDR3 protein collapse into an entry with the most common genes and DNA. The sample records 1.6 million or so distinct CDR3 sequences, 30% to 40% of which are singletons. The ten most abundant clones make up around 11% of the sample. The source material was blood. These TCRs come from a woman aged 25 to 45 in good health.

The table lists this clonotype with many counts. V is TRBV20-1 and J is TRBJ2-3, with 7 bases fitting TRBD1. J gave up 5 bases and V 5 bases, and 7 bases lay outside the gene matches. Per the germline V gene, CDR1 is DFQATT and CDR2 is SNEGSKA (reference sequence). This CDR3 contains 13 residues. The CDR3 DNA is TGCAGTGCTTATGACAGGGTCTTAGATACGCAGTATTTT. Its protein is CSAYDRVLDTQYF.

Here the CDR3 DNA reads TGCGCCAGCAGCCAAGGCGCCAGGGGAAGAGGCACAGATACGCAGTATTTT. Amino acids: CASSQGARGRGTDTQYF. The rearrangement uses TRBV4-1 and TRBJ2-3; D is perhaps TRBD1 (6 bases). From germline, CDR1 is MGHRA and CDR2 YSYEKL. The CDR3 spans 17 residues. V shed 1 base and J shed 1 base, with 15 bases lying between them.

The rearrangement links TRBV18 to TRBJ2-6; D is unresolved. The CDR3 spans 16 residues. The germline gives CDR1 KGHSH, CDR2 LQKENI. Trimming stripped 0 bases from V and 0 bases from J, with 6 bases between. The CDR3 protein is CASSPPIRSGANVLTF. Here the CDR3 DNA reads TGTGCCAGCTCACCACCGATCCGCTCTGGGGCCAACGTCCTGACTTTC.

The chain joins TRBV10-3 to TRBJ2-7; D gene uncertain. Gene TRBJ2-4 matches the end of the DNA better, so the J call may be wrong. This CDR3 comprises 13 residues. Germline V gene sequence: CDR1 ENHRY, CDR2 SYGVKD. CDR3 DNA sequence: TGTGCCACCAGACGCATAAGGGAAAACATTCAGTACTTC. It encodes CATRRIRENIQYF.

This clonotype was found a few times. This chain joins TRBV20-1 and TRBJ2-7; 14 bases map to TRBD2. The V and J ends lost 5 bases and 3 bases, in that order; junction bases with no gene match: 3. Germline CDR1 reads DFQATT; CDR2 reads SNEGSKA (reference sequence). This CDR3 region has 14 residues. CDR3 sequence (DNA): TGCAGTGCTGGAGGGACTAGCGGGGGCTACGAGCAGTACTTC. The encoded protein is CSAGGTSGGYEQYF.

The chain uses TRBV19 and TRBJ1-6; perhaps TRBD1 as D (6 bases). This CDR3 comprises 13 residues. Germline V gene lookup returns CDR1 LNHDA and CDR2 SQIVND (reference sequence). With 7 bases removed from V and 7 bases from J, the gap between germline ends came to 11 bases. CDR3 region: CASTGQLNSPLHF. For the CDR3, the DNA is TGTGCCAGTACGGGACAACTCAATTCACCCCTCCACTTT.

This clonotype was seen more than once but under ten times. This chain uses TRBV9 with TRBJ2-7, with TRBD2 matching 7 bases. The V segment lost 2 bases and the J segment 1 base; nucleotides outside the gene matches: 3. The germline V gene encodes CDR1 SGDLS and CDR2 YYNGEE. The CDR3 totals 14 residues. Here the CDR3 reads CASSVSGQSYEQYF. The CDR3 DNA reads as TGTGCCAGCAGCGTTAGCGGGCAATCCTACGAGCAGTACTTC.

The chain recombines TRBV6-2 or TRBV6-3 with TRBJ1-2; D not certain. V was clipped by 0 bases and J by 5 bases, with 16 bases between them. CDR3 length: 16 amino acids. CDR1 and CDR2 (germline): MNHEY, SVGEGT. The CDR3 protein is CASSYSIGILGYGYTF. DNA of the CDR3: TGTGCCAGCAGTTACTCCATAGGGATTTTGGGGTATGGCTACACCTTC.

The V call is TRBV18, the J call TRBJ2-1; no firm D call. The CDR3 loop spans 13 amino acids. CDR1 is KGHSH and CDR2 is LQKENI in the germline V gene. Trimming stripped 2 bases from V and 7 bases from J, with 9 bases between. CDR3 protein: CASSPWADNEQFF. The CDR3 DNA sequence: TGTGCCAGCTCACCATGGGCCGATAATGAGCAGTTCTTC.

There are many counts of this clonotype. J is TRBJ2-3 and V is TRBV10-3; D uncertain. The germline gives CDR1 ENHRY, CDR2 SYGVKD. CDR3 length: 12 residues. Trimming pared 0 bases from V and 3 bases from J, leaving 1 base between. CDR3: CAISESTDTQYF. The CDR3 nucleotides are TGTGCCATCAGTGAGTCGACAGATACGCAGTATTTT.

This clonotype was observed a handful of times. The chain uses TRBV5-1 and TRBJ2-1, with TRBD2 identical over 14 bases. CDR1 and CDR2 from the germline V gene are SGHRS and YFSETQ. The CDR3 runs 19 residues. The trim removed 4 bases at V and 0 bases at J, leaving 9 bases unmatched. In DNA, the CDR3 is TGCGCCAGCAGCCTAGGACTAGCGGGGGGTGCGGGCTCCTACAATGAGCAGTTCTTC. Protein sequence: CASSLGLAGGAGSYNEQFF.

The chain uses TRBV4-1 and TRBJ2-1, with D tentatively TRBD2 (6 bases). This CDR3 region has 18 residues. The ends were cut back, 2 bases at V and 0 bases at J, with 17 bases in the middle. Germline values: CDR1 MGHRA, CDR2 YSYEKL. The CDR3 loop reads CASSQFGPRESSYNEQFF. CDR3 sequence (DNA): TGCGCCAGCAGCCAATTTGGACCCCGGGAGAGCTCCTACAATGAGCAGTTCTTC.

This clonotype was counted a few times. The chain is built from TRBV7-2 and TRBJ2-7; TRBD1 is a possible D gene (6 bases). The CDR3 runs 14 residues. Looked up from germline, CDR1 is SGHTA and CDR2 is FQGNSA. V was clipped by 2 bases and J by 5 bases, with 13 bases between them. This CDR3 reads CASSLYRVGNEQYF. CDR3 sequence (DNA): TGTGCCAGCAGCTTATACAGGGTGGGGAACGAGCAGTACTTC. Complete variable domain (other parts from reference TRBV7-2 and TRBJ2-7): GAGVSQSPSNKVTEKGKDVELRCDPISGHTALYWYRQSLGQGLEFLIYFQGNSAPDKSGLPSDRFSAERTGGSVSTLTIQRTQQEDSAVYLCASSLYRVGNEQYFGPGTRLTVT.

This clonotype was observed a handful of times. V usage is TRBV9 and J usage is TRBJ2-4; TRBD1 might be the D (5 bases). CDR1 is SGDLS, CDR2 YYNGEE, per germline. The CDR3 runs 14 residues. V was trimmed by 5 bases and J by 1 base, leaving 10 bases between them. CDR3 DNA sequence: TGTGCCAGCAGTCTGACAGATGCCAAAAACATTCAGTACTTC. It translates to CASSLTDAKNIQYF.

The chain employs TRBV3-1 and TRBJ2-5; no clear D. Germline V gene sequence: CDR1 LGHDT, CDR2 YNNKEL (reference sequence). The CDR3 is 13 amino acids. V dropped 2 bases and J dropped 4 bases, with 8 bases sitting between them. The DNA for the CDR3 is TGTGCCAGCAGCCAATGGTCGGGAGAGACCCAGTACTTC. This sequence encodes CASSQWSGETQYF.